This is a list of T cell receptor beta chains from one sample in a study of OX40 agonist ivuxolimab in advanced cancers. The data were produced by immunoSEQ multiplex PCR, yet TCRdb's version contains in-frame clones alone and is incomplete. Here the sample spans tens of thousands of clones, 86% being singletons. Sequencing used CD4+ or CD8+ T cells sorted from blood, obtained in a trial of the OX40 agonist ivuxolimab. These receptors all come from an adult with an advanced solid tumor such as melanoma, head and neck, liver or kidney cancer. Both conserved end residues are part of each CDR3. The D gene is left open where the match is weak. The size of a clone is reported for some rows only, either as once, few or many, or as a class for expanded clones.

TRBV9	TRBJ2-1	NA	TRBD2	TGTGCCAGCAGCCCCCGGGGGGGTGGGGTTGAGCAGTTCTTC	CASSPRGGGVEQFF
TRBV30	TRBJ1-1	NA	TRBD1	TGTGCCTGGAGGCTAACAGGGGGGACGAACACTGAAGCTTTCTTT	CAWRLTGGTNTEAFF
TRBV11-2	TRBJ1-1	NA	TRBD1	TGTGCCAGCAGCACGGGACAGGTGGAAGCTTTCTTT	CASSTGQVEAFF
TRBV28	TRBJ1-2	NA	NA	TGTGCCAGCAGTGGGACTCCGGGTCCTCTCTATGGCTACACCTTC	CASSGTPGPLYGYTF
TRBV5-1	TRBJ2-2	NA	TRBD1	TGCGCCAGCAGCTACACCGGACAGGGGGCTTACACCGGGGAGCTGTTTTTT	CASSYTGQGAYTGELFF
TRBV5-1	TRBJ1-5	NA	TRBD1	TGCGCCAGCAGCTTGGATGGGACAGAAGTCAATCAGCCCCAGCATTTT	CASSLDGTEVNQPQHF
TRBV5-4	TRBJ1-6	NA	NA	TGTGCCAGCAGCTTACGGACCCCAAATCTTTATAATTCACCCCTCCACTTT	CASSLRTPNLYNSPLHF
TRBV9	TRBJ2-7	NA	TRBD1	TGTGCCAGCAGCGTAGCTGAAGGGGGCGTTTACGAGCAGTACTTC	CASSVAEGGVYEQYF
TRBV7-9	TRBJ1-1	NA	NA	TGTGCCAGCAGCTTAGTCGTCGGTTTGGTATTCTTT	CASSLVVGLVFF
TRBV6-5	TRBJ2-3	NA	NA	TGTGCCAGCAGTATCGACCCTAGCACAGATACGCAGTATTTT	CASSIDPSTDTQYF
TRBV6-5	TRBJ1-5	NA	NA	TGTGCCAGCAGCCCTGATAATTATCAGCCCCAGCATTTT	CASSPDNYQPQHF
TRBV27	TRBJ1-1	NA	NA	TGTGCCAGCAGGGTACAGGGTGGGAACACTGAAGCTTTCTTT	CASRVQGGNTEAFF
TRBV19	TRBJ2-1	NA	TRBD2	TGTGCCAGTAGTATGGGGGGGGAGGGAGCGAACCCCTACAATGAGCAGTTCTTC	CASSMGGEGANPYNEQFF
TRBV19	TRBJ1-3	NA	NA	TGTGCCAGTAGTACTCGAACCGGAAACACCATATATTTT	CASSTRTGNTIYF
TRBV29-1	TRBJ2-2	NA	NA	TGCAGCGTTGTTCCCACGAACACCGGGGAGCTGTTTTTT	CSVVPTNTGELFF
TRBV9	TRBJ2-5	NA	NA	TGTGCCAGCAGCGTAGCTACCAACCAGGAGACCCAGTACTTC	CASSVATNQETQYF
TRBV5-6	TRBJ1-1	NA	NA	TGTGCCAGCAACCCTACTCGGGGGGATGCCACTGAAGCTTTCTTT	CASNPTRGDATEAFF
TRBV10-2	TRBJ1-4	few	NA	TGCGCCAGCAGTGAGGGTGAAAAACTGTTTTTT	CASSEGEKLFF
TRBV27	TRBJ1-1	NA	NA	TGTGCCAGCAGTTTATGGTCGGGAAACACTGAAGCTTTCTTT	CASSLWSGNTEAFF
TRBV6-5	TRBJ2-2	once	NA	TGTGCCAGCAGTTGGGTCAGCAACACCGGGGAGCTGTTTTTT	CASSWVSNTGELFF
TRBV4-1	TRBJ2-7	NA	NA	TGCGCCAGCAGCCAAGATAGCCTAATAAGGACAGATGCCTACGAGCAGTACTTC	CASSQDSLIRTDAYEQYF
TRBV29-1	TRBJ2-7	once	NA	TGCAGCGTTAGAAAGGTCCAGGGGGGCTTCCACGAGCAGTACTTC	CSVRKVQGGFHEQYF
TRBV29-1	TRBJ2-1	NA	NA	TGCAGCGTTGAAGGATCGGGACCCAATGAGCAGTTCTTC	CSVEGSGPNEQFF
TRBV6-5	TRBJ1-1	NA	NA	TGTGCCAGCAGTTATTTAGGGGGGAACACTGAAGCTTTCTTT	CASSYLGGNTEAFF
TRBV9	TRBJ1-1	NA	NA	TGTGCCAGCAGTTACGACGGGGACACTGAAGCTTTCTTT	CASSYDGDTEAFF
TRBV2	TRBJ1-2	NA	NA	TGTGCCAGCAGCGCATTCCGCAGAGACTCCTATGGCTACACCTTC	CASSAFRRDSYGYTF
TRBV9	TRBJ2-3	NA	NA	TGTGCCAGCAGCGTAGCAGGGCCCACAGATACGCAGTATTTT	CASSVAGPTDTQYF
TRBV6-5	TRBJ1-5	NA	TRBD1	TGTGCCAGCAGTCCGCACAGGGGAAGCAATCAGCCCCAGCATTTT	CASSPHRGSNQPQHF
TRBV7-6	TRBJ1-1	NA	NA	TGTGCCAGCAGCTTAGGCGGGTTTTCTGAAGCTTTCTTT	CASSLGGFSEAFF
TRBV9	TRBJ2-3	NA	TRBD2	TGTGCCCGCAGCGCGGGGCGGGGGGGCGCTTTTGGCACAGATACGCAGTATTTT	CARSAGRGGAFGTDTQYF
TRBV29-1	TRBJ2-2	NA	NA	TGCAGCGTTGTCGGCTTGGTGTCCGGGGAGCTGTTTTTT	CSVVGLVSGELFF
TRBV2	TRBJ1-2	NA	TRBD1	TGTGCCAGCAGTGAATCCGGACAGGGTTTAATTGGGGGCTACACCTTC	CASSESGQGLIGGYTF
TRBV6-6	TRBJ1-5	few	NA	TGTGCCAGCAGAGGGACGGATAGCAATCAGCCCCAGCATTTT	CASRGTDSNQPQHF